This T cell receptor (beta chain) was observed in a study of radiotherapy plus CTLA-4 blockade in lung cancer. The J segment lost 1 base and the V segment lost 2 bases, leaving 5 bases of the junction unmatched. There are 15 residues in the CDR3. The germline gives CDR1 SGHNT, CDR2 YYREEE (reference sequence). The method was immunoSEQ multiplex PCR; TCRdb's version includes in-frame clones alone and lacks a portion of them. There are about 60,000 clones in the sample; approximately 80% occur only once, and less than 5% lies in the top ten. The rearrangement links TRBV5-4 to TRBJ1-2; 7 bases map to TRBD1. This receptor was taken from a human donor with non-small cell lung cancer who had a partial response to radiotherapy plus ipilimumab. This sample comprised peripheral blood, obtained from a patient treated with radiotherapy plus ipilimumab. CDR3 DNA: TGTGCCAGCAGCTTACCGGGACAGCTTAACTATGGCTACACCTTC. This encodes CASSLPGQLNYGYTF.